These 27 T cell receptor beta chains originate from one sample sequenced in a study of cytomegalovirus exposure and HLA in healthy donors (dated by TCRdb to 2016 to 2017). Libraries came from the immunoSEQ multiplex PCR assay. For the multiplex PCR, a mixture combining 60 forward primers for TCR Vbeta segments and 13 reverse primers for TCR Jbeta segments was used. The table was pulled from immuneACCESS by TCRdb, which kept in-frame rearrangements only. Such tables lose some clones; where checked, under half of the loss comes from unresolved V genes, and the rest has no known cause. Across this sample there are over 95,000 clones, with roughly 80% seen only once. The ten largest clones add up to 1.5% to 2.5% of the sample. The sample taken for sequencing was PBMCs. Receptors originate from a man in his forties in good health and CMV-seronegative.

The chain has TRBV18 and TRBJ1-6, with 10 bases matching TRBD1. The CDR3 length is 15 residues. The V segment lost 5 bases and the J segment 10 bases; nucleotides outside the gene matches: 8. CDR1 and CDR2 (germline): KGHSH, LQKENI. As DNA, the CDR3 is TGTGCCAGCTCAGAACCGGGACAGGGGATCTCACCCCTCCACTTT. Translation gives CASSEPGQGISPLHF.

The genes are TRBV5-1 and TRBJ2-7, with D tentatively TRBD2 (6 bases). The CDR3 has 14 amino acids. Germline CDR1 reads SGHRS; CDR2 reads YFSETQ. Trimming shortened V by 3 bases and J by 2 bases, and 12 bases separated the two germline ends. CDR3 in amino acids: CASSSISGAYEQYF. CDR3 nucleotides: TGCGCCAGCAGCTCCATCTCGGGAGCCTACGAGCAGTACTTC.

Of note for this clone: The junction departs from the called germline gene at one end, perhaps through a read error. The rearrangement links TRBV7-9 to TRBJ2-7, with TRBD2 matching over 12 bases. Germline-derived CDR1 and CDR2 are SEHNR and FQNEAQ (reference sequence). This CDR3 comprises 16 residues. The CDR3 spells CSSSLGSSGGAYEQYF. Written as DNA, the CDR3 is TGTTCCAGCAGCTTAGGGTCTAGCGGGGGGGCTTACGAGCAGTACTTC.

The rearrangement joins TRBV19 to TRBJ2-7, with 9 bases fitting TRBD2. Germline V lookup: CDR1 LNHDA, CDR2 SQIVND (reference sequence). Trimming removed 5 bases from V and 4 bases from J; junction bases left unmatched: 6. This CDR3 contains 14 residues. The CDR3 is CASSHSREGYEQYF. CDR3 DNA sequence: TGTGCCAGTAGTCATTCGCGGGAGGGGTACGAGCAGTACTTC.

J is TRBJ1-1 and V is TRBV7-9; D is undetermined. CDR1 and CDR2 from the germline V gene are SEHNR and FQNEAQ (reference sequence). Trimming took off 1 base at V and 3 bases at J, with 9 bases between the two ends. This CDR3 comprises 14 residues. CDR3 sequence (DNA): TGTGCCAGCAGCTTAGGCGGTGGGTACACTGAAGCTTTCTTT. Translated, it gives CASSLGGGYTEAFF.

Only one count was recorded for this clone. This chain joins TRBV28 and TRBJ2-1; the match to TRBD2 covers 7 bases. With 5 bases clipped from V and 1 base from J, the junction kept 11 bases outside the gene matches. Per the germline V gene, CDR1 is MDHEN and CDR2 is SYDVKM. The CDR3 loop spans 17 amino acids. The CDR3 DNA is TGTGCCAGCAGTCCCCCCCGGGAGGTTTGGTCCTACAATGAGCAGTTCTTC. Translated, it gives CASSPPREVWSYNEQFF.

J is TRBJ2-7 and V is TRBV29-1; 9 bases line up with TRBD1. The junction had 6 bases not matched to a gene; V was cut back by 5 bases and J by 4 bases. CDR1 and CDR2 (germline): SQVTM, ANQGSEA. CDR3 size: 13 residues. The CDR3 coding sequence is TGCAGCGTTCCTATCGGGACAGGGTACGAGCAGTACTTC. It translates to CSVPIGTGYEQYF.

J is TRBJ2-7 and V is TRBV9; the match to TRBD2 covers 9 bases. The length of the CDR3 is 16 residues. V gave up 3 bases and J gave up 3 bases; unmatched junction bases: 10. The germline V gene encodes CDR1 SGDLS and CDR2 YYNGEE. This chain's CDR3 is CASSAGIGRGGYEQYF. The CDR3 coding sequence is TGTGCCAGCAGCGCTGGAATCGGGCGGGGGGGCTACGAGCAGTACTTC.

J is TRBJ2-1 and V is TRBV6-4; TRBD2 matches at 10 bases. CDR3 length equals 16 residues. J was trimmed by 6 bases and V by 1 base; bases with no gene match: 6. Germline CDR1 and CDR2: MRHNA and SNTAGT. CDR3 sequence reads: CASSDYTSGGGNEQFF. Written as DNA, the CDR3 is TGTGCCAGCAGTGACTATACCAGCGGGGGGGGCAATGAGCAGTTCTTC.

This clone was seen just once. The chain joins TRBV5-1 to TRBJ2-2; 10 bases are shared with TRBD1. The CDR3 consists of 19 residues. Germline V gene sequence: CDR1 SGHRS, CDR2 YFSETQ. The ends lost 0 bases at V and 0 bases at J; junction bases unmatched: 8. CDR3 in amino acids: CASSLGGQGSGPNTGELFF. As DNA, the CDR3 is TGCGCCAGCAGCTTGGGGGGACAGGGGTCCGGCCCGAACACCGGGGAGCTGTTTTTT.

The chain recombines TRBV10-1 with TRBJ2-7; 9 nucleotides match TRBD2. Germline lookup yields CDR1 WNHNN and CDR2 SYGVQD (reference sequence). Unmatched junction bases numbered 2, after V lost 4 bases and J lost 4 bases. This CDR3 contains 13 residues. The CDR3 reads CASSASGTYEQYF. DNA for the CDR3: TGCGCCAGCAGTGCTAGCGGGACTTACGAGCAGTACTTC.

This clone was observed a few times. The rearrangement uses TRBV2 and TRBJ1-5, with D perhaps matching TRBD1 (5 bases). V lost 1 base and J lost 11, with 18 bases in between. This CDR3 spans 15 amino acids. In germline, CDR1 is SNHLY, CDR2 FYNNEI. The CDR3 bases are TGTGCCAGCAGTGAAGTGTACACCAGCCCGGGGGCCCAGCATTTT. This translates into CASSEVYTSPGAQHF.

V usage is TRBV5-3 and J usage is TRBJ2-4; D may be TRBD2 (5 bases). TRBV5-3 is designated an ORF whose function remains uncertain. The V end lost 2 bases, the J end lost 7 bases, and 10 bases lay between the germline ends. The CDR3 is 13 amino acids. CDR3 sequence: CARSFTERNIQYF. In DNA form, the CDR3 reads TGTGCCAGAAGCTTCACCGAGCGGAACATTCAGTACTTC.

The DNA of the CDR3 is TGTGCCAGCAGTTCACCGGGACAAAGCTACGAGCAGTACTTC. This codes for CASSSPGQSYEQYF. The chain is built from TRBV28 and TRBJ2-7; TRBD1 might be the D (6 bases). Germline CDR1 and CDR2: MDHEN and SYDVKM. Trimming cost V 4 bases and J 3 bases, with 13 bases left between them. CDR3 length: 14 residues.

The rearrangement links TRBV5-1 to TRBJ2-7; 10 positions agree with TRBD2. Germline lookup yields CDR1 SGHRS and CDR2 YFSETQ. The V gene end was trimmed by 4 bases and the J gene end by 2 bases; junction bases not matched to a gene: 3. The CDR3 runs to 14 residues. The CDR3 DNA reads as TGCGCCAGCAGCCGGACTAGCGGAGCCTACGAGCAGTACTTC. This gives the protein CASSRTSGAYEQYF.

The rearrangement links TRBV5-4 to TRBJ1-2, with 12 bases lining up with TRBD1. Germline lookup yields CDR1 SGHNT and CDR2 YYREEE (reference sequence). This CDR3 region has 17 residues. The V segment lost 4 bases and the J segment 1 base; nucleotides outside the gene matches: 8. In DNA, the CDR3 is TGTGCCAGCAGCCAGAGGGACAGGGGGCGGATTAACTATGGCTACACCTTC. Translated, it gives CASSQRDRGRINYGYTF.

The chain recombines TRBV6-5 with TRBJ2-5; TRBD2 agrees at 8 bases. V was clipped by 5 bases and J by 5 bases; unmatched bases: 10. The germline V gene encodes CDR1 MNHEY and CDR2 SVGAGI. The CDR3 contains 15 residues. CDR3 bases: TGTGCCAGCAGTCGAACTAGCGGTCGGGGGGAGACCCAGTACTTC. Translation: CASSRTSGRGETQYF.

The J gene is TRBJ1-2, the V gene TRBV4-3; D is uncertain. V lost 0 bases and J 4 bases, leaving 12 bases between the germline ends. The CDR3 loop spans 15 amino acids. CDR1 and CDR2 from the germline V gene are LGHNA and YSLEER. The CDR3 loop reads CASSQDWAPGYGYTF. DNA for the CDR3: TGCGCCAGCAGCCAAGATTGGGCCCCCGGCTATGGCTACACCTTC.

The chain is built from TRBV6-1 and TRBJ1-4, with D perhaps matching TRBD1 (6 bases). The CDR3 contains 15 residues. The V gene's germline CDR1 is MNHNS and CDR2 SASEGT. V was shortened by 1 base and J by 8 bases, with 14 bases between the two germline ends. The CDR3 loop is CASSEDRGAGEKLFF. CDR3 nucleotide sequence: TGTGCCAGCAGTGAAGACCGGGGGGCGGGGGAAAAACTGTTTTTT.

The chain employs TRBV6-6 and TRBJ2-3; 7 bases match TRBD1. The V gene's germline CDR1 is MNHNY and CDR2 SVGAGI (reference sequence). There are 16 residues in the CDR3. With 2 bases clipped from V and 0 bases from J, the junction kept 5 bases outside the gene matches. In nucleotides, the CDR3 is TGTGCCAGCAGTTACGCTCCGGGACAGAGCACAGATACGCAGTATTTT. Its translation: CASSYAPGQSTDTQYF.

This chain links TRBV6-5 with TRBJ1-6; 7 positions agree with TRBD1. The V and J ends lost 8 bases and 6 bases, in that order; junction bases with no gene match: 10. The germline CDR1 and CDR2 sequences are MNHEY and SVGAGI. The CDR3 is made up of 15 amino acids. The CDR3: CASRLSQGSNSPLHF. CDR3 sequence (DNA): TGTGCCAGCCGACTATCACAGGGGAGTAATTCACCCCTCCACTTT.

The chain uses TRBV7-2 and TRBJ2-1, with 9 positions matching TRBD2. This CDR3 has 14 residues. Germline CDR1 is SGHTA and CDR2 is FQGNSA. Trimming removed 4 bases from V and 7 bases from J; junction bases left unmatched: 5. CDR3 sequence (DNA): TGTGCCAGCAGCTCACTAGCGGGTAGAAATGAGCAGTTCTTC. It yields the protein CASSSLAGRNEQFF. Drawing the rest from reference TRBV7-2 and TRBJ2-1, the complete variable domain is GAGVSQSPSNKVTEKGKDVELRCDPISGHTALYWYRQSLGQGLEFLIYFQGNSAPDKSGLPSDRFSAERTGGSVSTLTIQRTQQEDSAVYLCASSSLAGRNEQFFGPGTRLTVL.

The chain recombines TRBV19 with TRBJ1-1, with TRBD1 as a possible D gene (5 bases). Germline V lookup: CDR1 LNHDA, CDR2 SQIVND (reference sequence). This CDR3 spans 14 amino acids. Trimming removed 7 bases from V and 1 base from J, with 13 bases in between. CDR3 nucleotides: TGTGCCAGTACCCGACAGTTCCGGAACACTGAAGCTTTCTTT. Protein sequence: CASTRQFRNTEAFF.

The DNA of the CDR3 is TGCGCCAGCAGAGGACAGGGTTTACGTGCTGGGGCCAACGTCCTGACTTTC. Residues: CASRGQGLRAGANVLTF. The rearrangement joins TRBV10-1 to TRBJ2-6; 8 positions match TRBD1. V lost 6 bases, J lost 2 bases, and 9 bases stayed unmatched. The CDR3 has 17 amino acids. CDR1 WNHNN and CDR2 SYGVQD come from the germline V gene (reference sequence).

The chain couples TRBV5-6 to TRBJ2-1; 10 bases are shared with TRBD2. The CDR3 covers 15 residues. Germline trimming cut 3 bases from V and 8 bases from J; bases unmatched to any gene: 8. Germline lookup yields CDR1 SGHDT and CDR2 YYEEEE. CDR3 protein: CASSSSSGSFHEQFF. The DNA for the CDR3 is TGTGCCAGCAGCTCCTCTAGCGGGAGTTTCCATGAGCAGTTCTTC.

The chain combines TRBV9 with TRBJ2-1, with 8 bases lining up with TRBD2. The CDR3 spans 17 residues. J lost 5 bases, V lost 1 base, and 11 bases had no gene match. The germline gives CDR1 SGDLS, CDR2 YYNGEE. CDR3 sequence: CASSVPLRRGEHNEQFF. In DNA, the CDR3 is TGTGCCAGCAGCGTACCCTTAAGGCGGGGGGAGCACAATGAGCAGTTCTTC.

This clone was seen more than once but under ten times. The chain joins TRBV5-4 to TRBJ1-6, with 8 positions matching TRBD1. The germline V gene has CDR1 SGHNT and CDR2 YYREEE (reference sequence). The length of the CDR3 is 15 residues. V was clipped by 4 bases and J by 4 bases; unmatched bases: 4. The CDR3 DNA sequence: TGTGCCAGCAGCACGAGACAGGGGTATAATTCACCCCTCCACTTT. Its translation is CASSTRQGYNSPLHF.